The 20 T cell receptor beta chains below all came from one sample that was sequenced in a study of cytomegalovirus exposure and HLA in healthy donors. The PCR made use of 60 Vbeta and 13 Jbeta primers. The method was immunoSEQ multiplex PCR; TCRdb's version includes in-frame clones alone and lacks a portion of them. The sample lists around 170,000 clones; roughly 80% were seen once. The sequencing sample was made of PBMCs. The receptors shown here come from a man aged 45-65 years in good health and CMV-seropositive.

This clone was observed once. The chain is built from TRBV7-9 and TRBJ1-1; tentative D call: TRBD1 (5 bases). Germline V gene sequence: CDR1 SEHNR, CDR2 FQNEAQ (reference sequence). The CDR3 covers 16 residues. Trimming took off 2 bases at V and 1 base at J, with 14 bases between the two ends. CDR3 nucleotide sequence: TGTGCCAGCAGCTTACAGGGAACGTCGGGGAACACTGAAGCTTTCTTT. This sequence encodes CASSLQGTSGNTEAFF.

The chain carries TRBV4-1 and TRBJ2-3; 14 bases map to TRBD2. Germline V CDR1 and CDR2: MGHRA, YSYEKL. V shed 3 bases and J 9 bases; nucleotides not matched to a gene: 5. The CDR3 extends over 15 amino acids. CDR3 residues: CASSQGLAGVWTQYF. The DNA of the CDR3 is TGCGCCAGCAGCCAGGGACTAGCGGGAGTGTGGACGCAGTATTTT.

This clone was detected once. This chain joins TRBV10-3 and TRBJ2-5; D not certain. This CDR3 comprises 13 residues. V lost 0 bases and J lost 2, with 4 bases in between. CDR1 is ENHRY, CDR2 SYGVKD, per germline. CDR3 region: CAISESRQETQYF. The CDR3 DNA is TGTGCCATCAGTGAGTCCCGTCAAGAGACCCAGTACTTC.

The chain couples TRBV6-1 to TRBJ2-3; a possible D gene is TRBD2 (7 bases). The ends were cut back, 2 bases at V and 4 bases at J, with 16 bases in the middle. The germline V gene has CDR1 MNHNS and CDR2 SASEGT. The CDR3 totals 16 residues. CDR3 in amino acids: CASSERGGASPDTQYF. The CDR3 bases are TGTGCCAGCAGTGAAAGGGGGGGCGCATCCCCAGATACGCAGTATTTT.

The chain carries TRBV27 and TRBJ2-7, with 7 positions matching TRBD1. The CDR3 is 15 residues long. Germline CDR1 is MNHEY and CDR2 is SMNVEV (reference sequence). Trimming took 4 bases from V and 4 from J; bases not matched to a gene: 10. The CDR3 reads CASSSRGGLKYEQYF. The DNA of the CDR3 is TGTGCCAGCAGTTCCCGAGGGGGCCTCAAGTACGAGCAGTACTTC.

This clone was seen a handful of times. V and J are TRBV5-6 and TRBJ2-7, with D perhaps TRBD1 (5 bases). Per germline, CDR1 SGHDT and CDR2 YYEEEE. The CDR3 is made up of 14 amino acids. V shed 1 base and J shed 6 bases, with 14 bases lying between them. The CDR3 loop is CASSLSRRVIEQYF. The DNA of the CDR3 is TGTGCCAGCAGCTTGTCGCGCAGGGTAATCGAGCAGTACTTC.

In this sample, this clone turned up a few times. The chain employs TRBV5-6 and TRBJ1-1; maybe TRBD1 (5 bases). The CDR3 runs 14 residues. Germline assignment: CDR1 SGHDT and CDR2 YYEEEE. V lost 4 bases, J lost 5 bases, and 15 bases lay in between. The CDR3 sequence is CASSPGLSETEAFF. CDR3 nucleotide sequence: TGTGCCAGCAGCCCAGGGTTATCAGAAACTGAAGCTTTCTTT.

CDR3 sequence reads: CASSRPGNEAFF. CDR3 coding DNA: TGTGCCAGCAGCCGTCCCGGGAATGAAGCTTTCTTT. The J gene is TRBJ1-1, the V gene TRBV5-5; unclear D gene. Trimming removed 4 bases from V and 7 bases from J, with 11 bases in between. The CDR3 has 12 amino acids. Germline V gives CDR1 SGHKS, CDR2 YYEKEE (reference sequence). The entire variable domain, with the rest obtained from reference TRBV5-5 and TRBJ1-1, is as follows: DAGVTQSPTHLIKTRGQQVTLRCSPISGHKSVSWYQQVLGQGPQFIFQYYEKEERGRGNFPDRFSARQFPNYSSELNVNALLLGDSALYLCASSRPGNEAFFGQGTRLTVV.

This clone was seen once. The chain's CDR3 is CASSLRLNTEAFF. The CDR3 nucleotides read TGTGCCAGCAGCCTACGCTTAAACACTGAAGCTTTCTTT. The chain combines TRBV7-8 with TRBJ1-1; no firm D call. The V gene lost 5 bases and the J gene lost 2 bases, with 9 bases spanning the gap. CDR1 is SGHVS, CDR2 FQNEAQ, per germline. The CDR3 totals 13 residues. The variable domain in full, completed from reference TRBV7-8 and TRBJ1-1, reads GAGVSQSPRYKVAKRGQDVALRCDPISGHVSLFWYQQALGQGPEFLTYFQNEAQLDKSGLPSDRFFAERPEGSVSTLKIQRTQQEDSAVYLCASSLRLNTEAFFGQGTRLTVV.

This chain joins TRBV28 and TRBJ2-7, with 10 bases matching TRBD2. V gave up 3 bases and J gave up 2 bases; unmatched junction bases: 7. This CDR3 is built from 16 residues. Per germline, CDR1 MDHEN and CDR2 SYDVKM. The CDR3 DNA reads TGTGCCAGCAGTTTCCCCGGGACTAGCGCGACCTACGAGCAGTACTTC. It codes for CASSFPGTSATYEQYF.

The chain joins TRBV6-6 to TRBJ2-7; D is ambiguous. This CDR3 contains 11 residues. Germline V gene sequence: CDR1 MNHNY, CDR2 SVGAGI (reference sequence). The germline V and J ends were trimmed by 0 bases and 7 bases, with 4 bases remaining between them. The CDR3 DNA reads TGTGCCAGCAGTTACTCGAGGGAGCAGTACTTC. This sequence encodes CASSYSREQYF.

The chain links TRBV10-3 to TRBJ1-5, with D maybe TRBD1 (6 bases). The CDR3 consists of 14 residues. The germline V gene encodes CDR1 ENHRY and CDR2 SYGVKD. V shed 4 bases and J shed 4 bases, with 11 bases lying between them. The CDR3 sequence: CAISGGQSNQPQHF. The CDR3 coding sequence is TGTGCCATCAGTGGCGGACAGAGTAATCAGCCCCAGCATTTT.

This chain joins TRBV18 and TRBJ2-7; 10 positions match TRBD2. CDR3 length equals 19 residues. Losses at the gene ends were 3 bases for V and 6 bases for J; bases not matched to a gene: 20. The germline V gene has CDR1 KGHSH and CDR2 LQKENI. Written as DNA, the CDR3 is TGTGCCAGCTCACCTTTTTCCCCACTCAGCGGGAGGGTAACCGCCGAGCAGTACTTC. As protein: CASSPFSPLSGRVTAEQYF. Full variable domain (rest looked up from reference TRBV18 and TRBJ2-7): NAGVMQNPRHLVRRRGQEARLRCSPMKGHSHVYWYRQLPEEGLKFMVYLQKENIIDESGMPKERFSAEFPKEGPSILRIQQVVRGDSAAYFCASSPFSPLSGRVTAEQYFGPGTRLTVT.

The J gene is TRBJ2-2, the V gene TRBV18, with D possibly being TRBD1 (6 bases). V lost 4 bases, J lost 7 bases, and 16 bases lay in between. CDR3 length equals 15 residues. Germline V CDR1 and CDR2: KGHSH, LQKENI. The CDR3 protein is CASSLSQGSNGELFF. In nucleotides, the CDR3 is TGTGCCAGCTCACTGTCACAGGGATCTAACGGGGAGCTGTTTTTT.

The chain uses TRBV5-1 and TRBJ2-1; TRBD1 matches 7 bases. Germline V lookup: CDR1 SGHRS, CDR2 YFSETQ. The trim removed 1 base at V and 5 bases at J, leaving 3 bases unmatched. CDR3 length equals 14 residues. The CDR3 DNA reads as TGCGCCAGCAGCTTGTTCCAGGGGGACAATGAGCAGTTCTTC. This encodes CASSLFQGDNEQFF.

A few counts support this clone. V is TRBV6-5 and J is TRBJ2-1; tentative D call: TRBD2 (6 bases). The CDR3 contains 14 residues. Germline V lookup: CDR1 MNHEY, CDR2 SVGAGI. The germline V and J ends were trimmed by 7 bases and 7 bases, with 17 bases remaining between them. The CDR3 region has the DNA TGTGCCAGCAAGTACGGGAGTGATTCGAATGAGCAGTTCTTC. Residues: CASKYGSDSNEQFF.

The chain couples TRBV7-8 to TRBJ2-1; a possible D gene is TRBD1 (8 bases). CDR3 length: 16 residues. Germline V gives CDR1 SGHVS, CDR2 FQNEAQ. Trimming removed 2 bases at V and 4 bases at J, with 15 bases between. The CDR3 DNA reads as TGTGCCAGCAGCTTACAGGGGGCTAGCGGTTACAATGAGCAGTTCTTC. Its protein product is CASSLQGASGYNEQFF.

The gene calls are TRBV11-2 and TRBJ1-1; the D gene is possibly TRBD1 (5 bases). The V and J ends lost 2 bases and 3 bases respectively, with 7 bases between them. Germline V CDR1 and CDR2: SGHAT, FQNNGV. There are 13 residues in the CDR3. CDR3 sequence (DNA): TGTGCCAGCAGCTTACAGGGCCACACTGAAGCTTTCTTT. Amino acid sequence: CASSLQGHTEAFF.

The chain carries TRBV5-1 and TRBJ2-5; a weak D match, TRBD2 (5 bases). Deletions cut 7 bases from V and 5 bases from J, with 24 bases between. Germline V lookup: CDR1 SGHRS, CDR2 YFSETQ. This CDR3 is built from 16 residues. CDR3 loop: CASFRGGSGGQETQYF. The CDR3 DNA reads TGCGCCAGCTTTCGTGGTGGGTCCGGCGGGCAGGAGACCCAGTACTTC.

The chain has TRBV7-9 and TRBJ1-1, with D unresolved. Trimming removed 1 base from V and 5 bases from J, with 11 bases in between. Germline V gene lookup returns CDR1 SEHNR and CDR2 FQNEAQ (reference sequence). CDR3 length equals 14 residues. CDR3 sequence: CASSLDGIGTEAFF. In nucleotides, the CDR3 is TGTGCCAGCAGCTTAGACGGGATCGGGACTGAAGCTTTCTTT.